Reported below is one T cell receptor beta chain. Its antigen is undetermined. The data derive from a study of cytomegalovirus exposure and HLA in healthy donors. The PCR employed 60 Vbeta primers together with 13 Jbeta primers. Data came from immunoSEQ multiplex PCR; TCRdb stores just in-frame clones and leaves some out. Of some 99,000 clones listed, around 74% are singletons. Germline CDR1 GTSNPN, CDR2 SVGIG (reference sequence). The V and J ends lost 8 bases and 6 bases respectively, with 13 bases between them. The CDR3 length is 12 residues. General observations from the study: The investigators catalogued 164 TCR beta chains as cytomegalovirus-associated. Fewer N-insertions than the approximately 700-donor mean were reportedly shown by an Asian-associated ancestry cluster in a later analysis.

This TCR was sampled from a male donor in good health and CMV-seronegative. Sequencing was done on a sample of PBMCs. The V and J genes are TRBV30 and TRBJ2-2; maybe TRBD2 (5 bases). The CDR3 nucleotides are TGTGCCCAACTCGGGGATGCCGGGGAGCTGTTTTTT. Translating it yields CAQLGDAGELFF.